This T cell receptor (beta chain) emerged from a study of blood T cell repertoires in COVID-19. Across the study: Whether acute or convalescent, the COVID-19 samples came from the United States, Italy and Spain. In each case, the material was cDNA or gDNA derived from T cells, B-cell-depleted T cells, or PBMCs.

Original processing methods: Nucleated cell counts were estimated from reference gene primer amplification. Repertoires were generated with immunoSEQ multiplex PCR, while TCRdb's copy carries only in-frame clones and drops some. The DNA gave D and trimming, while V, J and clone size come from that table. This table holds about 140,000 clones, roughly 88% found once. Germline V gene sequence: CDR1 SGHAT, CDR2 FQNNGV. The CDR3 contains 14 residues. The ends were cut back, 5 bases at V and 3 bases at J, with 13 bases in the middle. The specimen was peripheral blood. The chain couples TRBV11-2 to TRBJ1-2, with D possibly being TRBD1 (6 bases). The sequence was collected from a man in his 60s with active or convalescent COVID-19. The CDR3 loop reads CASSLTGWDYGYTF. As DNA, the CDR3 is TGTGCCAGCAGCCTAACAGGGTGGGACTATGGCTACACCTTC.